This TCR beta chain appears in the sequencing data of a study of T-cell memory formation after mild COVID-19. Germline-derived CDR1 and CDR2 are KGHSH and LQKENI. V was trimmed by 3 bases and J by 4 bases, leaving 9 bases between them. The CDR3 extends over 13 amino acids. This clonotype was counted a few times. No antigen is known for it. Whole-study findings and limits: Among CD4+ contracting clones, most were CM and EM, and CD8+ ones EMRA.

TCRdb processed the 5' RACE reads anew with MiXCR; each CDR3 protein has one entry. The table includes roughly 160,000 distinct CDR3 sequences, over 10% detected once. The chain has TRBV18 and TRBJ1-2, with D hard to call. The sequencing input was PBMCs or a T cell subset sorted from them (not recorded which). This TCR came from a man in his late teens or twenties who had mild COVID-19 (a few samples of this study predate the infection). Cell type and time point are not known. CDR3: CASSPESAYGYTF. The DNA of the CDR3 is TGTGCCAGCTCACCGGAATCAGCCTATGGCTACACCTTC.